This T cell receptor (beta chain) was identified during a study of T-cell reconstitution after alpha-beta-depleted transplantation in children. V was pared by 4 bases and J by 2 bases, with 9 bases of the junction left unmatched. In germline, CDR1 is SNHLY, CDR2 FYNNEI. CDR3 length equals 16 residues. This clonotype appeared a few times. The antigen is not known. Study-wide results and caveats: Newly produced T cells mostly accounted for T-cell counts and diversity one year post-transplant. As was reported, about two months after transplant, alpha-beta T cells came from several hundred expanded graft clones. Surviving recipient cells, namely T cells and thymic progenitors, were the source of high day-60 TCRbeta diversity in some patients.

TCRbeta library construction was performed incorporating unique molecular identifiers. TCRdb ran MiXCR on the PCR reads and lists one entry per CDR3 protein. The repertoire includes 500,000 to 750,000 distinct CDR3 sequences, approximately 12% of them detected once, and 2% to 2.5% sits in the top ten. The starting material was PBMCs, mostly from graft donor cells, obtained 360 days after TCRalphabeta/CD19-depleted stem cell transplant. The J gene is TRBJ2-3, the V gene TRBV2; TRBD1 agrees at 7 bases. The sequence was collected from a male patient under 18 who had a stem cell transplant for acute myeloid leukemia, so the T cells may come from the graft donor. The CDR3 DNA reads TGTGCCAGCAGTGTCTTCGGCCAGGGGGACACAGATACGCAGTATTTT. Its translation: CASSVFGQGDTDTQYF. Full variable domain (remainder filled in from reference TRBV2 and TRBJ2-3): EPEVTQTPSHQVTQMGQEVILRCVPISNHLYFYWYRQILGQKVEFLVSFYNNEISEKSEIFDDQFSVERPDGSNFTLKIRSTKLEDSAMYFCASSVFGQGDTDTQYFGPGTRLTVL.